The 18 T cell receptor beta chains below come from one sample, sequenced in a study of CD8+CD57+ T cells in acquired aplastic anemia. Genomic DNA served as template for TCR beta VDJ and CDR3 profiling. TCRdb re-called the reads through MiXCR, storing one row per CDR3 protein. The data hold about 160,000 distinct CDR3 sequences, with less than 60% observed a single time. Whoever was chosen for sequencing had shown CD8+CD57+ cell expansion by flow cytometry. Sequencing was performed on sorted CD4+, CD8+, or CD8+CD57+ T cells (not recorded which) from PBMCs. The receptors stem from a human donor with aplastic anemia.

The chain employs TRBV29-1 and TRBJ1-2; D not resolved. The V end was cut by 4 bases, the J end by 2 bases, with 8 bases between. The CDR3 loop spans 12 amino acids. CDR1 is SQVTM and CDR2 is ANQGSEA in the germline V gene. CDR3 DNA: TGCAGCGTTGGGGCAGACAACTATGGCTACACCTTC. It is translated as CSVGADNYGYTF.

The rearrangement uses TRBV19 and TRBJ1-2, with TRBD1 matching over 7 bases. J lost 4 bases, V lost 5 bases, and 7 bases had no gene match. CDR1 is LNHDA and CDR2 is SQIVND in the germline V gene (reference sequence). The CDR3 is 14 amino acids. As DNA, the CDR3 is TGTGCCAGTAGTGCTCGACAGGGTGGCTATGGCTACACCTTC. It specifies CASSARQGGYGYTF.

The CDR3 region is CASSPLPGGSNTEAFF. The DNA of the CDR3 is TGTGCCAGCAGTCCTTTACCAGGGGGCTCGAACACTGAAGCTTTCTTT. The chain couples TRBV28 to TRBJ1-1; 8 nucleotides line up with TRBD1. CDR3 length: 16 amino acids. Unmatched junction bases numbered 9, after V lost 5 bases and J lost 1 base. Germline lookup yields CDR1 MDHEN and CDR2 SYDVKM.

The chain links TRBV2 to TRBJ2-2, with unresolved D. This CDR3 is built from 15 residues. The germline V gene encodes CDR1 SNHLY and CDR2 FYNNEI. Trimming shortened V by 8 bases and J by 2 bases, and 15 bases separated the two germline ends. The CDR3 loop reads CASSIYPLNTGELFF. The CDR3 bases are TGTGCCAGCTCCATCTACCCATTAAACACCGGGGAGCTGTTTTTT.

This clonotype was observed at least ten times. The chain carries TRBV6-1 and TRBJ2-7; D gene uncertain. The germline V and J ends were trimmed by 5 bases and 3 bases, with 5 bases remaining between them. Germline V gene sequence: CDR1 MNHNS, CDR2 SASEGT. The CDR3 is 11 residues long. The CDR3 loop reads CASSPRYEQYF. CDR3 sequence (DNA): TGTGCCAGCAGTCCGCGCTACGAGCAGTACTTC.

About this clonotype itself: A much larger clone lies one base from this, so it may be a read error. The chain carries TRBV6-1 and TRBJ2-7; possibly TRBD1 for D (5 bases). The CDR3 runs 13 residues. Germline V gene sequence: CDR1 MNHNS, CDR2 SASEGT. V dropped 6 bases and J dropped 7 bases, with 16 bases sitting between them. The CDR3 DNA reads as TGTGCCAGCAGAGATGGGGCGTTTGGAGAGCAGTACTTC. This sequence encodes CASRDGAFGEQYF.

The chain is built from TRBV6-2 or TRBV6-3 and TRBJ2-6; unclear D gene. V lost 5 bases to trimming and J lost 2 bases, with 10 bases between them. This CDR3 has 15 amino acids. CDR1 MNHEY and CDR2 SVGEGT come from the germline V gene. CDR3 in amino acids: CASSQWLAGANVLTF. In nucleotides, the CDR3 is TGTGCCAGCAGTCAGTGGTTGGCTGGGGCCAACGTCCTGACTTTC.

The chain joins TRBV15 to TRBJ2-3; TRBD1 matches 8 bases. Germline CDR1 and CDR2: LNHNV and YYDKDF (reference sequence). Trimming cost V 5 bases and J 0 bases; bases outside gene matches: 4. There are 15 residues in the CDR3. The CDR3 nucleotides are TGTGCCACCAGCGGGAGACAGGGGAGCACAGATACGCAGTATTTT. This encodes CATSGRQGSTDTQYF.

The chain couples TRBV19 to TRBJ2-7; D possibly corresponds to TRBD1 (5 bases). This CDR3 is built from 13 residues. V was cut by 1 base and J by 6 bases, with 10 bases left in between. CDR1 is LNHDA, CDR2 SQIVND, per germline (reference sequence). This CDR3 is CASSIGLQGEQYF. Here the CDR3 DNA reads TGTGCCAGTAGTATAGGGCTTCAGGGCGAGCAGTACTTC.

The chain carries TRBV10-3 and TRBJ2-2, with 9 positions matching TRBD1. The CDR3 spans 17 residues. V shed 0 bases, J shed 6 bases, and the junction held 8 bases outside the gene matches. Germline V gene lookup returns CDR1 ENHRY and CDR2 SYGVKD. CDR3 protein: CAISESRTGAGAGELFF. Written as DNA, the CDR3 is TGTGCCATCAGTGAGTCGCGGACAGGGGCGGGAGCCGGGGAGCTGTTTTTT.

The chain uses TRBV24-1 and TRBJ2-1; D gene uncertain. There are 15 residues in the CDR3. From germline, CDR1 is KGHDR and CDR2 SFDVKD. Trimming shortened V by 4 bases and J by 0 bases, and 9 bases separated the two germline ends. The CDR3 DNA follows: TGTGCCACCAGTGACACAGATAGCTCCTACAATGAGCAGTTCTTC. It codes for CATSDTDSSYNEQFF.

For this clonotype: At one boundary the junction diverges from the germline segment, which might be a read error. The chain links TRBV24-1 to TRBJ2-1; 7 bases agree with TRBD1. The CDR3 covers 14 residues. Germline lookup yields CDR1 KGHDR and CDR2 SFDVKD. CDR3 DNA sequence: TGTACCACCAGTACCGCAGGGGGAGTGGGAGAGCAGTTCTTC. Protein sequence: CTTSTAGGVGEQFF.

This clonotype occurred many times. The rearrangement links TRBV24-1 to TRBJ2-7; no clear D gene. This CDR3 region has 13 residues. Germline V gives CDR1 KGHDR, CDR2 SFDVKD. Trimming stripped 3 bases from V and 2 bases from J, with 7 bases between. Here the CDR3 reads CATSDPLTYEQYF. The CDR3 DNA reads as TGTGCCACCAGTGATCCTCTCACCTACGAGCAGTACTTC.

On this clonotype itself: The germline gene is not matched at one end of the junction; a read error may be the cause. The chain recombines TRBV3-1 with TRBJ1-4; 9 bases are a match to TRBD1. The germline V gene has CDR1 LGHDT and CDR2 YNNKEL (reference sequence). This CDR3 has 15 amino acids. CDR3 coding DNA: TGTGCCAGCAGCCAATTTACGGGACAGGGTGAAAATCTGTTTTTT. Amino acids: CASSQFTGQGENLFF.

This clonotype has more than one count but fewer than ten. The rearrangement joins TRBV7-3 to TRBJ2-7; 7 nucleotides align to TRBD2. Germline V gene lookup returns CDR1 SGHTA and CDR2 FQGTGA. The CDR3 has 14 residues. J lost 3 bases, V lost 1 base, and 3 bases had no gene match. The CDR3 nucleotides read TGTGCCAGCAGCTTAAGCGGGGGAGTCTACGAGCAGTACTTC. It yields the protein CASSLSGGVYEQYF.

This clonotype was seen at least ten times. The genes are TRBV6-2 or TRBV6-3 and TRBJ2-7, with D perhaps matching TRBD1 or TRBD2 (6 bases each). CDR1 is MNHEY and CDR2 is SVGEGT in the germline V gene. The ends were cut back, 0 bases at V and 9 bases at J, with 15 bases in the middle. The length of the CDR3 is 14 residues. The CDR3 region is CASSYSGGRERQYF. For the CDR3, the DNA is TGTGCCAGCAGTTACTCGGGGGGCAGGGAGCGGCAGTACTTC.

The chain recombines TRBV20-1 with TRBJ2-1; TRBD2 agrees at 8 bases. CDR3 size: 15 residues. From germline, CDR1 is DFQATT and CDR2 SNEGSKA (reference sequence). V lost 7 bases to trimming and J lost 1 base; unmatched junction nucleotides: 9. In DNA form, the CDR3 reads TGCAGTGGAAGCGGGGGCGACAAGTCCTACAATGAGCAGTTCTTC. Amino acid sequence: CSGSGGDKSYNEQFF.

This clonotype was counted a few times. The chain joins TRBV19 to TRBJ1-1; TRBD1 matches at 8 bases. Germline V gives CDR1 LNHDA, CDR2 SQIVND (reference sequence). Germline trimming cut 3 bases from V and 3 bases from J; bases unmatched to any gene: 0. The CDR3 consists of 13 residues. The CDR3 nucleotides are TGTGCCAGTAGTATGGACAGGGACACTGAAGCTTTCTTT. Translating it yields CASSMDRDTEAFF.